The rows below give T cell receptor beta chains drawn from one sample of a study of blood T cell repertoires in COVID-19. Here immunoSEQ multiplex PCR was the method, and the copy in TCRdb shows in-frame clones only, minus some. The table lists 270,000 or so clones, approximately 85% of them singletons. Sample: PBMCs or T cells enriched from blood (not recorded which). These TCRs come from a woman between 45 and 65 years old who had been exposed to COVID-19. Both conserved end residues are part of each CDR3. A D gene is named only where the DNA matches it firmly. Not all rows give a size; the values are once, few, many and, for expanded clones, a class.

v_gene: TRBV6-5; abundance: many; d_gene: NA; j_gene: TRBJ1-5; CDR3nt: TGTGCCAGCAGTTCCGAATTGGAGGGCGGTCAGCCCCAGCATTTT; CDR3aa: CASSSELEGGQPQHF
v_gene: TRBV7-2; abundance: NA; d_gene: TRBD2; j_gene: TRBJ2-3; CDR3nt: TGTGCCAGCAGCTCCCGGAGGCGGGGGGGCGTAACAGATACGCAGTATTTT; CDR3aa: CASSSRRRGGVTDTQYF
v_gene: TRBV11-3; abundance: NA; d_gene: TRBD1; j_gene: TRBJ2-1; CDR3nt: TGTGCCAGCAGCCAAGGGACAGGTATGAATGAGCAGTTCTTC; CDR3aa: CASSQGTGMNEQFF
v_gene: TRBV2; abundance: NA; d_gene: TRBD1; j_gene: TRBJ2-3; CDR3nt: TGTGCCAGCAGTAGATTAGTCTTCGGACAGGGTTCCACAGATACGCAGTATTTT; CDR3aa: CASSRLVFGQGSTDTQYF
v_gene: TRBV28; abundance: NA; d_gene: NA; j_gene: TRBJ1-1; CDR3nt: TGTGCCAGCTATCCAGAAATGAACACTGAAGCTTTCTTT; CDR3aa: CASYPEMNTEAFF
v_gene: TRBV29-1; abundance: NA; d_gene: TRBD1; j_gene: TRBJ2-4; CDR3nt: TGCAGCTTCACGGGGACAGGGGGCGATTTGGCCAAAAACATTCAGTACTTC; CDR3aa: CSFTGTGGDLAKNIQYF
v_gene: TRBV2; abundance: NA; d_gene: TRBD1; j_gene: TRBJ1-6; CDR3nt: TGTGCCAGCAGTCCAAGGGGACAGGGGTACCCACCCCTCCACTTT; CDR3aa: CASSPRGQGYPPLHF
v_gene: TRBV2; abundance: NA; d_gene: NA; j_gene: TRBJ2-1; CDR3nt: TGTGCCGGCAAAGACAGTCCTGCTATAAATGAGCAGTTCTTC; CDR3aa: CAGKDSPAINEQFF
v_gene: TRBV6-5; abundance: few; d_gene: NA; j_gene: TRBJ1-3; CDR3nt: TGTGCCAGCAGTTCAGGCTATGGAAACACCATATATTTT; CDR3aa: CASSSGYGNTIYF
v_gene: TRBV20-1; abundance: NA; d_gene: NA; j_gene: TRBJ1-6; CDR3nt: TGCAGTGCTAGTTTCCGAGTCTATAATTCACCCCTCCACTTT; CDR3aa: CSASFRVYNSPLHF
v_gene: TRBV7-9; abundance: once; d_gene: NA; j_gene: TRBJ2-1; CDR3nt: TGTGCCAGCAGCTTAGGGGGAGTCAATGAGCAGTTCTTC; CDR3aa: CASSLGGVNEQFF
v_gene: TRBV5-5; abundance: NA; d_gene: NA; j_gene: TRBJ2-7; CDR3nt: TGTGCCAGCAGCGCGACCTACGAGCAGTACTTC; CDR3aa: CASSATYEQYF
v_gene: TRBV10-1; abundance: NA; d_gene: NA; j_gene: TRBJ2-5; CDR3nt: TGCGCCAGCAGCTCCGGGACACGAGACCAAGAGACCCAGTACTTC; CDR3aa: CASSSGTRDQETQYF
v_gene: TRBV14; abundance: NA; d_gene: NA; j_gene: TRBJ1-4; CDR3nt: TGTGCCAGCAGCCTTGCAGGGGCGCCTGTTGAAAAACTGTTTTTT; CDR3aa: CASSLAGAPVEKLFF
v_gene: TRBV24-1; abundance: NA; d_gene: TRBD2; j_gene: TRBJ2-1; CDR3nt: TGTGCCACCAGTGACCGAGCCTTAGCGGGGGGGTCTTACAATGAGCAGTTCTTC; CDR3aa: CATSDRALAGGSYNEQFF
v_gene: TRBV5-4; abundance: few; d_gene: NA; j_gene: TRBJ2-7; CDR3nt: TGTGCCAGCAGCTTGGAAGGGGATCGGTCCTACGAGCAGTACTTC; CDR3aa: CASSLEGDRSYEQYF
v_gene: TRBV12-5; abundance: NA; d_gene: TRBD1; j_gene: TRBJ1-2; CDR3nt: TGTGCTAGTGGGCTTGCGACAGGGGGCCTCTATGGCTACACCTTC; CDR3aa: CASGLATGGLYGYTF
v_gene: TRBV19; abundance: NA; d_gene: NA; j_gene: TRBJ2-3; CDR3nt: TGTGCCAGTAGTAACGGGTACACAGATACGCAGTATTTT; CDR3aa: CASSNGYTDTQYF
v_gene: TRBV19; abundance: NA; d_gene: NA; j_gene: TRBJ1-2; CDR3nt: TGTGCCAGTAGCGACAGCGACTCCTATGGCTACACCTTC; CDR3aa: CASSDSDSYGYTF
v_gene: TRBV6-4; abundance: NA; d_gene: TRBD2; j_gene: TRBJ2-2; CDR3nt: TGTGCCAGCAGTGAGACCGCGGGGGGGCCGACCACCGGGGAGCTGTTTTTT; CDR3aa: CASSETAGGPTTGELFF
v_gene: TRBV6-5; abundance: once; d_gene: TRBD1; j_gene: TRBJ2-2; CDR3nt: TGTGCCACCCGGGGACAGGGAAACACCGGGGAGCTGTTTTTT; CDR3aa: CATRGQGNTGELFF
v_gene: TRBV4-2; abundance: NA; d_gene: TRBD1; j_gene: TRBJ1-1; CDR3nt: TGTGCCAGCAGCCAAGATTCCTACAGGGGGCATCGGAACACTGAAGCTTTCTTT; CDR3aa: CASSQDSYRGHRNTEAFF
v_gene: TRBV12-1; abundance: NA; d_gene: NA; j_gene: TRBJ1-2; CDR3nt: TGTGCCAGCAGCCCGAACAGGGGGGCCCTTGCTAACTATGGCTACACCTTC; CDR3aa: CASSPNRGALANYGYTF
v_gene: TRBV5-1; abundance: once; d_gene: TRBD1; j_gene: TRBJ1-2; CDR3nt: TGCGCCAGCAGCTTAGCGACCGGGACAGGGGTTACTTATGGCTACACCTTC; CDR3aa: CASSLATGTGVTYGYTF
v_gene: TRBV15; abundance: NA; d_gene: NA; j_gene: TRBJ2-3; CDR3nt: TGTGCCACCAGCACCCGAACGGGGGACACAGATACGCAGTATTTT; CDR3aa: CATSTRTGDTDTQYF
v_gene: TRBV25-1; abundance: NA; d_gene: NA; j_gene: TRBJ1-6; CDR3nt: TGTGCCACCTCCGACAGGAATAATTCACCCCTCCACTTT; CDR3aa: CATSDRNNSPLHF
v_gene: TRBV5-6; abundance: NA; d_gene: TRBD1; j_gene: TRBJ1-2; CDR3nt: TGTGCCAGCAGCTCGGACAGGGGCAACTATGGCTACACCTTC; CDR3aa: CASSSDRGNYGYTF
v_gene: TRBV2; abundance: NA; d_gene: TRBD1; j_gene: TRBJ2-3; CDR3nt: TGTGCCAGCAGTTCTTTTGACAGGGGGGTCGCAGATACGCAGTATTTT; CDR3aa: CASSSFDRGVADTQYF
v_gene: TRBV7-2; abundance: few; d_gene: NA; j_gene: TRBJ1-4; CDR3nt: TGTGCCAGCAGCTTCGGTCTAACTAATGAAAAACTGTTTTTT; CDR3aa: CASSFGLTNEKLFF
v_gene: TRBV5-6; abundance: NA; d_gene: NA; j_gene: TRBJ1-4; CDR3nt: TGTGCCAGCAGCCAGATTCATGAAAAACTGTTTTTT; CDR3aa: CASSQIHEKLFF
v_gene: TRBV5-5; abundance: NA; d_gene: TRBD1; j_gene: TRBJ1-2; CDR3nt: TGTGCCAGCAGCTGGGGACAGGGGGAGCGCGGCTATGGCTACACCTTC; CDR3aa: CASSWGQGERGYGYTF
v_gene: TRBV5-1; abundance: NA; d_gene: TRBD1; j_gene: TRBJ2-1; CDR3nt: TGCGCCAGCAGCTCTAGGACAGGGGGAGTGGGGGAGCAGTTCTTC; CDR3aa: CASSSRTGGVGEQFF
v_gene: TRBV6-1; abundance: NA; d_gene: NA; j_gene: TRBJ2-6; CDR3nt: TGTGCCAGCAGTGACAGGGTATCTGGGGCCAACGTCCTGACTTTC; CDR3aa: CASSDRVSGANVLTF
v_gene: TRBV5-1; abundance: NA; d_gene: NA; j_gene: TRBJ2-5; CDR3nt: TGCGCCAGCAAGCTGCGGTCGGGGGGCAAGACCCAGTACTTC; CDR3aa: CASKLRSGGKTQYF
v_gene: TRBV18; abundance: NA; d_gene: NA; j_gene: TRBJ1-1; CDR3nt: TGTGCCAGCTCCCGGGGAGGGGTAGGTACCATCGGCACTGAAGCTTTCTTT; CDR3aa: CASSRGGVGTIGTEAFF
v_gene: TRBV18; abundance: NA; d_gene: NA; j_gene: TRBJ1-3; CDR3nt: TGTGCCAGCTCACCCTCGGGGATGTGGTCTGGAAACACCATATATTTT; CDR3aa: CASSPSGMWSGNTIYF
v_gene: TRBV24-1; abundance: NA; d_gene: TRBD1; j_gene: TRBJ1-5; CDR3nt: TGTGCCACCAGTGGGGCAGGGGGAAGCAATCAGCCCCAGCATTTT; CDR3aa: CATSGAGGSNQPQHF
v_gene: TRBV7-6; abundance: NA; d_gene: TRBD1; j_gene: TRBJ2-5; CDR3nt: TGTGCCAGCAGCTTAGCGGACAGGTCCGGGGAGACCCAGTACTTC; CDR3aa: CASSLADRSGETQYF
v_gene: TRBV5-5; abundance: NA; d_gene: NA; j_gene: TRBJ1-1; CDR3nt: TGTGCCAGCAGCTTGTGGAGGGATCGCGCTGAAGCTTTCTTT; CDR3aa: CASSLWRDRAEAFF
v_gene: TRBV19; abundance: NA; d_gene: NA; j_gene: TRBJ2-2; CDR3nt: TGTGCCAGTACCCTGGGGCAGCCGGGCACCGGGGAGCTGTTTTTT; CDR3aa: CASTLGQPGTGELFF
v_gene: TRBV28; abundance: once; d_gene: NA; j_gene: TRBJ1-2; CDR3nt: TGTGCCAGCAGTCTCCTCAGAGAGGGATACACCTTC; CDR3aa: CASSLLREGYTF
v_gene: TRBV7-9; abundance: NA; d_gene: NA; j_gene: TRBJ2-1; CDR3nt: TGTGCCAGCAGCTCCTTCGACTACTACAATGAGCAGTTCTTC; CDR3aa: CASSSFDYYNEQFF
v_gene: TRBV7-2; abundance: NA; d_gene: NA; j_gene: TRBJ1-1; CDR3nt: TGTGCCAGCAGCCGTCGGGTAGCGGGGACCAGTGAAGCTTTCTTT; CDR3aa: CASSRRVAGTSEAFF